These 14 T cell receptor beta chains were all obtained from the same sample, sequenced in a study of shared clonotypes between healthy human individuals. The table came from immunoSEQ multiplex PCR; TCRdb's copy has only in-frame clones and leaves some out. The repertoire includes approximately 2.5 million clones, approximately 93% of them detected once, and 0.36% sits in the top ten. The sample was naive CD4+ T cells from PBMCs. Subset defined: CD45RA+ positively selected. The receptors shown here come from a man between 18 and 35 years old in good health. Some clones in this sample may be carry-over from other donors' samples.

V gene TRBV5-4 combines with J gene TRBJ2-5; D is uncertain. The CDR3 extends over 15 amino acids. Trimming took 0 bases from V and 0 from J, leaving 9 bases between them. CDR1 and CDR2 (germline): SGHNT, YYREEE (reference sequence). The CDR3 nucleotides read TGTGCCAGCAGCTTGGAATGGACGAACCAAGAGACCCAGTACTTC. It encodes CASSLEWTNQETQYF.

The chain recombines TRBV11-2 with TRBJ2-7; maybe TRBD1 (6 bases). V was cut by 0 bases and J by 7 bases, with 28 bases left in between. Germline V gene data show CDR1 as SGHAT and CDR2 as FQNNGV. This CDR3 region has 19 residues. CDR3 sequence reads: CASSLDQIGTQTLEEEQYF. The CDR3 DNA sequence: TGTGCCAGCAGCTTAGATCAGATCGGGACACAGACCCTCGAGGAGGAGCAGTACTTC.

This chain links TRBV30 with TRBJ1-1, with D unclear. Germline CDR1 reads GTSNPN; CDR2 reads SVGIG (reference sequence). The CDR3 loop spans 14 amino acids. Trimming removed 4 bases at V and 1 base at J, with 13 bases between. The CDR3 nucleotides read TGTGCCTGGACGAACGTCCTTGGGAACACTGAAGCTTTCTTT. This codes for CAWTNVLGNTEAFF.

About this clone: Other DNA sequences of this sample code for an identical CDR3. The rearrangement links TRBV5-1 to TRBJ2-5; 12 bases match TRBD2. The CDR3 spans 15 residues. Per the germline V gene, CDR1 is SGHRS and CDR2 is YFSETQ. V gave up 1 base and J gave up 5 bases; unmatched junction bases: 3. Written as DNA, the CDR3 is TGCGCCAGCAGCTTGCTAGCGGGAGGGCAGGAGACCCAGTACTTC. Amino acid sequence: CASSLLAGGQETQYF. Together with reference TRBV5-1 and TRBJ2-5, the CDR3 gives the full variable domain: KAGVTQTPRYLIKTRGQQVTLSCSPISGHRSVSWYQQTPGQGLQFLFEYFSETQRNKGNFPGRFSGRQFSNSRSEMNVSTLELGDSALYLCASSLLAGGQETQYFGPGTRLLVL.

Only one count was recorded for this clone. This chain connects TRBV28 to TRBJ1-2; 9 nucleotides match TRBD1. Per germline, CDR1 MDHEN and CDR2 SYDVKM. This CDR3 has 15 amino acids. V lost 4 bases and J lost 8; bases outside the gene matches: 11. The CDR3 sequence: CASSSTGTGRSGYTF. In DNA, the CDR3 is TGTGCCAGCAGTTCCACCGGGACAGGGAGGAGCGGCTACACCTTC.

The chain combines TRBV7-2 with TRBJ2-2, with 9 bases fitting TRBD1. Per the germline V gene, CDR1 is SGHTA and CDR2 is FQGNSA. The CDR3 is 15 amino acids. Germline trimming cut 5 bases from V and 7 bases from J; bases unmatched to any gene: 8. The CDR3 sequence: CASSRYRGRVGELFF. The CDR3 DNA reads TGTGCCAGCAGCCGTTACAGGGGGCGTGTCGGGGAGCTGTTTTTT.

The V and J genes are TRBV7-2 and TRBJ2-1, with 7 positions matching TRBD2. CDR3 size: 16 residues. With V trimmed by 4 bases and J by 6 bases, 12 bases remained unmatched. Germline V gives CDR1 SGHTA, CDR2 FQGNSA. In nucleotides, the CDR3 is TGTGCCAGCAGCTCCAAAGGACTAGTCCTGACCAATGAGCAGTTCTTC. Its protein product is CASSSKGLVLTNEQFF.

The chain employs TRBV9 and TRBJ1-2; TRBD1 aligns across 7 bases. The trim removed 3 bases at V and 2 bases at J, leaving 7 bases unmatched. The CDR3 contains 15 residues. Germline V gene data show CDR1 as SGDLS and CDR2 as YYNGEE. The CDR3 sequence: CASSARPTGNYGYTF. CDR3 coding DNA: TGTGCCAGCAGCGCGAGACCGACAGGGAACTATGGCTACACCTTC.

The chain recombines TRBV2 with TRBJ2-7, with D unclear. This CDR3 spans 14 amino acids. Trimming cost V 4 bases and J 3 bases, with 13 bases left between them. CDR1 and CDR2 (germline): SNHLY, FYNNEI. This CDR3 is CASSVARLNYEQYF. CDR3 nucleotides: TGTGCCAGCAGTGTCGCGCGGCTGAACTACGAGCAGTACTTC.

V is TRBV25-1 and J is TRBJ2-5; TRBD1 matches at 7 bases. The J call is in doubt because the DNA end fits TRBJ2-7 better. This CDR3 comprises 13 residues. From germline, CDR1 is MGHDK and CDR2 SYGVNS. CDR3 in amino acids: CASSKAGGYEQYF. The CDR3 region has the DNA TGTGCCAGCAGTAAGGCAGGGGGCTACGAGCAGTACTTC.

J is TRBJ1-1 and V is TRBV14, with 8 bases lining up with TRBD1. V was pared by 3 bases and J by 4 bases, with 7 bases of the junction left unmatched. Germline CDR1 SGHDN, CDR2 FVKESK. The CDR3 is made up of 15 amino acids. In nucleotides, the CDR3 is TGTGCCAGCAGCCACAATCGACAGGGGTTCACTGAAGCTTTCTTT. Protein sequence: CASSHNRQGFTEAFF.

V is TRBV11-2 and J is TRBJ2-1; TRBD2 agrees at 8 bases. The CDR3 is made up of 18 amino acids. V was pared by 4 bases and J by 0 bases, with 11 bases of the junction left unmatched. Germline CDR1 SGHAT, CDR2 FQNNGV. The CDR3 DNA reads TGTGCCAGCAGCTCCCTCCGGAGCGGGAGTAGCTCCTACAATGAGCAGTTCTTC. Translation: CASSSLRSGSSSYNEQFF.

The V gene is TRBV4-3, the J gene TRBJ2-2, with D perhaps matching TRBD1 (6 bases). CDR1 is LGHNA, CDR2 YSLEER, per germline. The CDR3 spans 18 residues. The germline V and J ends were trimmed by 5 bases and 2 bases, with 21 bases remaining between them. CDR3 protein: CASSGQPLGQINTGELFF. In nucleotides, the CDR3 is TGCGCCAGCAGCGGACAACCGCTCGGACAGATTAACACCGGGGAGCTGTTTTTT.

The genes are TRBV2 and TRBJ1-4; D is unclear. Between the trimmed V and J ends, which lost 6 bases and 8 bases, there was a span of 13 bases. There are 13 residues in the CDR3. Germline assignment: CDR1 SNHLY and CDR2 FYNNEI. DNA for the CDR3: TGTGCCAGCAGGAGGGAAGGCGGCGAAAAACTGTTTTTT. Translating gives CASRREGGEKLFF.